This TCR beta chain was found in a study of CD8+ T cells in alopecia areata. cDNA prepared by RNA extraction and subsequent reverse transcription served as the template for sequencing. Sequencing used immunoSEQ multiplex PCR; TCRdb keeps in-frame clones, though not all of them. The profile shows 35,000 to 45,000 clones, 92% of them singletons. Treatment denoted: oral pan-JAK inhibitor, 5-10 mg twice daily. The junction had 8 bases not matched to a gene; V was cut back by 1 base and J by 6 bases. CDR1 and CDR2 (germline): SQVTM, ANQGSEA. CDR3 length: 14 amino acids. The sequence was collected from a human donor with alopecia areata. This chain joins TRBV29-1 and TRBJ2-7; 8 nucleotides line up with TRBD1. The source was CD8+ T cells sorted from blood, collected at week 24, from a patient treated with tofacitinib. CDR3: CSVEVLDREGEQYF. Here the CDR3 DNA reads TGCAGCGTTGAAGTGCTGGACAGGGAAGGCGAGCAGTACTTC.